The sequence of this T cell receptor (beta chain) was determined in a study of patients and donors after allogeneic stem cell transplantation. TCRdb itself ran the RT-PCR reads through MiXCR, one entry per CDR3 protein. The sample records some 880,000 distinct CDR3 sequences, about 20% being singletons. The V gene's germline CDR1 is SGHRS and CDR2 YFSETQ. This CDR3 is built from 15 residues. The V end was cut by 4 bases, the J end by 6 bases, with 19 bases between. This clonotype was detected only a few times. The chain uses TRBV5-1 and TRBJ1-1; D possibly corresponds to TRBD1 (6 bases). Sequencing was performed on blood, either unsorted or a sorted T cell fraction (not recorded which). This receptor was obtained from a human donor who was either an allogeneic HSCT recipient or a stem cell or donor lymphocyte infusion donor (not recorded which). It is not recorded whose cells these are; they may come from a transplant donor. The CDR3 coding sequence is TGCGCCAGCAGCGGGGAGGGAAGGGGGTACTCTGAAGCTTTCTTT. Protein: CASSGEGRGYSEAFF.